This T cell receptor (beta chain) was found in a study of CD8+CD57+ T cells in acquired aplastic anemia. This clonotype was picked up many times. Trimming cost V 1 base and J 4 bases; bases outside gene matches: 2. This CDR3 is built from 14 residues. From germline, CDR1 is MGHRA and CDR2 YSYEKL. Patients picked for sequencing had shown CD8+CD57+ cell expansion detected by flow cytometry. Profiles of TCR beta VDJ and CDR3 were generated from a genomic DNA template. One entry per CDR3 protein, called by TCRdb with MiXCR from the reads. The data show some 180,000 distinct CDR3 sequences, more than 60% seen once.

The receptor comes from a human donor with aplastic anemia. The sequencing sample was made of sorted CD4+, CD8+, or CD8+CD57+ T cells (not recorded which) from PBMCs. This chain links TRBV4-1 with TRBJ1-1; 8 bases fit TRBD1. The CDR3 region is CASSQVDRGTEAFF. The CDR3 DNA sequence: TGCGCCAGCAGCCAAGTCGACAGGGGCACTGAAGCTTTCTTT.